This T cell receptor (beta chain) was identified in a study of blood T cell repertoires in COVID-19 (dated by TCRdb to the early 2020s). As for the study more broadly: Collaborator samples came from the United States, Italy and Spain and covered acute and convalescent phases of COVID-19. A de-identified subject ID, COVID-19 status, age in years and sex were almost always included in the sample metadata. The material from the prospective study consisted of cDNA or gDNA derived from T cells, B-cell-depleted T cells, or PBMCs. The samples were drawn from the first 160 participants of the ongoing ImmuneRACE study and from over a thousand subjects provided by 6 global collaborators. Where HLA class I and class II types were available, the types were taken from metadata supplied by the sample provider, not from assay-based typing. The dataset comprised deeply sampled blood TCRbeta repertoires from subjects exposed to, actively infected with, or recovered from COVID-19. The repertoires were made available in a free public database intended to serve as a resource for research on the immune response to SARS-CoV-2. The paper as a whole reports these results and caveats: The quantity of clinical and demographic metadata differed by source and by participant and was supplied without curation.

The immunoSEQ Assay, a bias-controlled multiplex PCR, was used to amplify TCRbeta CDR3 regions from genomic DNA. The paper's processing steps were these. Nucleated cell counts per sample were estimated from amplification of reference gene primers within the assay. To quantify the absolute abundance of each unique TCRbeta CDR3 rearrangement, sequence reads were collapsed and filtered. For each sample, productive Simpson clonality was calculated as the square root of Simpson's diversity index over productive rearrangements. This immuneACCESS table, as held by TCRdb, lists in-frame sequences with V and J called but not all clones. Of the missing ones, under half trace to an unresolved V gene in checked studies; the others have no known cause. V, J and clone size derive from that table, while D and trimming were established from the DNA sequence. The sample has 70,000 or so clones on record, roughly 86% of them singletons. The leading ten clones occupy 3.5% to 5% of the sample.

To note about this clone: Its antigen target is currently unknown. The record has no base qualities; no much larger clone is one base away.

The collaborating institutions used their own protocols to collect whole blood in K2EDTA tubes. For TCRbeta analysis, collaborators shipped samples as frozen whole blood, isolated PBMCs, or DNA extracted from either of those sample types. Material: peripheral blood. The clonotype comes from a man in his 70s with active COVID-19.

Here the CDR3 is given as CASSIVAEGTEAFF. The sequence in DNA is TGTGCCAGTAGTATAGTGGCGGAGGGGACTGAAGCTTTCTTT. In this chain, TRBV19 is recombined with TRBJ1-1; the D gene is perhaps TRBD1, on 5 matching bases. Trimming at the junction amounts to 1 base on V and 5 bases on J, and the germline ends lie 11 bases apart. Including the terminal cysteine and phenylalanine, the CDR3 comprises 14 residues. Solely the CDR3 DNA is kept, with 42 bases framed from the first base. CDR1 and CDR2 are drawn from the germline V gene (reference sequence): LNHDA, SQIVND.